The present TCR beta chain was sequenced within a study of blood T cell repertoires in COVID-19. Across the study: The origin of the acute and convalescent COVID-19 samples was the United States, Italy and Spain. Sources were T cells, B-cell-depleted T cells, or PBMCs; the material itself was cDNA or gDNA.

Repertoires were generated with immunoSEQ multiplex PCR, while TCRdb's copy carries only in-frame clones and drops some. The data contain just over 150,000 clones, approximately 95% of them singletons. The CDR3 is 18 amino acids. Germline V gives CDR1 LGHDT, CDR2 YNNKEL (reference sequence). The V segment lost 1 base and the J segment 0 bases; nucleotides outside the gene matches: 4. This TCR came from a woman in her 50s with acute or convalescent COVID-19. The sequenced sample consisted of peripheral blood. The rearrangement joins TRBV3-1 (or the pseudogene TRBV3-2) to TRBJ1-4; TRBD1 aligns across 11 bases. The CDR3: CASSQAPGQGATNEKLFF. CDR3 DNA sequence: TGTGCCAGCAGCCAAGCCCCGGGACAGGGGGCAACTAATGAAAAACTGTTTTTT.